These 23 T cell receptor beta chains were all obtained from the same sample, sequenced in a study of CD8 T cells in ankylosing spondylitis. Using its own MiXCR run on the 5' RACE reads, TCRdb lists one record per CDR3 protein. The sample lists more than 150,000 distinct CDR3 sequences; around 13% were seen once. The sequenced material came from blood, either unsorted or a sorted T cell fraction (not recorded which). These receptors were taken from a male donor with ankylosing spondylitis or in good health (not recorded which).

The chain combines TRBV21-1 with TRBJ2-4. TRBV21-1 is noted as a pseudogene. This CDR3 comprises 15 residues. This chain's CDR3 is CASSKTGVAKNIQYF. The CDR3 nucleotides are TGTGCCAGCAGCAAAACAGGGGTAGCCAAAAACATTCAGTACTTC.

V gene TRBV12-3 or TRBV12-4 combines with J gene TRBJ2-3; TRBD2 agrees at 13 bases. The CDR3 contains 15 residues. The junction had 5 bases not matched to a gene; V was cut back by 5 bases and J by 6 bases. The CDR3, as DNA: TGTGCCAGCAGTGGACTAGCGGGAGATGCGGATACGCAGTATTTT. Translated: CASSGLAGDADTQYF.

This clonotype has only a few counts. The V gene is TRBV5-6, the J gene TRBJ2-5, with a tentative D call TRBD2 (6 bases). The V end was cut by 2 bases, the J end by 3 bases, with 8 bases between. CDR3 length equals 13 residues. Germline lookup yields CDR1 SGHDT and CDR2 YYEEEE. CDR3 bases: TGTGCCAGCAGCTTAGGAGGGGAAGAGACCCAGTACTTC. As protein: CASSLGGEETQYF. Full variable domain (rest looked up from reference TRBV5-6 and TRBJ2-5): DAGVTQSPTHLIKTRGQQVTLRCSPKSGHDTVSWYQQALGQGPQFIFQYYEEEERQRGNFPDRFSGHQFPNYSSELNVNALLLGDSALYLCASSLGGEETQYFGPGTRLLVL.

This clonotype was counted a few times. CDR3 region: CSVRDNNYGYTF. As DNA, the CDR3 is TGCAGCGTACGGGACAATAACTATGGCTACACCTTC. J is TRBJ1-2 and V is TRBV29-1; TRBD1 is a possible D gene (6 bases). With 6 bases removed from V and 1 base from J, the gap between germline ends came to 9 bases. The CDR3 runs 12 residues. In germline, CDR1 is SQVTM, CDR2 ANQGSEA.

The rearrangement links TRBV10-3 to TRBJ2-2; 7 positions match TRBD2. The trim removed 9 bases at V and 6 bases at J, leaving 7 bases unmatched. Germline CDR1 and CDR2: ENHRY and SYGVKD. CDR3 length: 13 amino acids. The CDR3 spells CAIGSGGSGELFF. CDR3 nucleotide sequence: TGTGCCATAGGTTCGGGAGGATCCGGGGAGCTGTTTTTT.

This clonotype was seen repeatedly, ten times or more. This sequence joins TRBV12-3 or TRBV12-4 and TRBJ2-1, with D uncertain. V was cut by 5 bases and J by 4 bases, with 15 bases left in between. This CDR3 has 15 residues. The CDR3 here is CASSPHGTSYNEQFF. The CDR3 DNA is TGTGCCAGCAGTCCCCACGGAACCTCTTACAATGAGCAGTTCTTC.

The chain uses TRBV30 and TRBJ1-1; D uncertain. Deletions cut 0 bases from V and 1 base from J, with 9 bases between. The CDR3 sequence is 14 residues long. Looked up from germline, CDR1 is GTSNPN and CDR2 is SVGIG (reference sequence). CDR3 amino acids: CAWSVGRRNTEAFF. Written as DNA, the CDR3 is TGTGCCTGGAGTGTAGGACGACGGAACACTGAAGCTTTCTTT.

This clonotype was counted between two and nine times. This chain connects TRBV5-1 to TRBJ2-5, with D perhaps TRBD1 (6 bases). CDR3 size: 13 residues. V was cut by 0 bases and J by 5 bases, with 8 bases left in between. Per the germline V gene, CDR1 is SGHRS and CDR2 is YFSETQ. The CDR3 sequence is CASSLAGDETQYF. The DNA for the CDR3 is TGCGCCAGCAGCTTGGCAGGGGACGAGACCCAGTACTTC.

This clonotype was detected only a few times. The chain is built from TRBV6-1 and TRBJ2-2; perhaps TRBD1 as D (5 bases). The CDR3 runs 15 residues. The V gene's germline CDR1 is MNHNS and CDR2 SASEGT. V was pared by 8 bases and J by 3 bases, with 16 bases between. The CDR3 loop reads CASHNPGQDTGELFF. CDR3 sequence (DNA): TGTGCCAGCCACAACCCAGGGCAGGACACCGGGGAGCTGTTTTTT.

A few counts support this clonotype. This chain connects TRBV4-1 to TRBJ1-2; a weak D match, TRBD1 (5 bases). The CDR3 contains 13 residues. In germline, CDR1 is MGHRA, CDR2 YSYEKL. Trimming removed 11 bases at V and 1 base at J, with 14 bases between. CDR3 nucleotides: TGCGCCTGTGGGGGGGTCCTTAACTATGGCTACACCTTC. Translating gives CACGGVLNYGYTF.

This clonotype was seen a handful of times. The rearrangement uses TRBV15 and TRBJ1-1; D ambiguous. V was pared by 4 bases and J by 2 bases, with 8 bases between. Germline CDR1 LNHNV, CDR2 YYDKDF (reference sequence). This CDR3 comprises 13 residues. The CDR3 reads CATSKDGNTEAFF. The CDR3 DNA follows: TGTGCCACCAGCAAAGATGGTAACACTGAAGCTTTCTTT.

The rearrangement joins TRBV5-1 to TRBJ2-7; D perhaps matches TRBD1 (6 bases). Germline lookup yields CDR1 SGHRS and CDR2 YFSETQ. V was shortened by 4 bases and J by 0 bases, with 11 bases between the two germline ends. This CDR3 has 14 amino acids. The CDR3 region is CASSQRGSSYEQYF. The CDR3 DNA reads TGCGCCAGCAGCCAGAGGGGGAGCTCCTACGAGCAGTACTTC.

This clonotype has just a few counts. This chain connects TRBV27 to TRBJ2-1; 9 nucleotides line up with TRBD2. The germline V gene has CDR1 MNHEY and CDR2 SMNVEV (reference sequence). The CDR3 spans 18 residues. Losses at the gene ends were 3 bases for V and 5 bases for J; bases not matched to a gene: 14. The CDR3 DNA follows: TGTGCCAGCAGTTTTGGTAATAGCGGGGGATTTAGGGACAATGAGCAGTTCTTC. This translates into CASSFGNSGGFRDNEQFF.

J is TRBJ2-1 and V is TRBV2; D tentatively fits TRBD1 or TRBD2 (6 bases each). The germline V and J ends were trimmed by 6 bases and 8 bases, with 14 bases remaining between them. The CDR3 has 13 residues. The germline gives CDR1 SNHLY, CDR2 FYNNEI. The DNA for the CDR3 is TGTGCCAGCAGGGGGGCGGGGCGCGATGAGCAGTTCTTC. It encodes CASRGAGRDEQFF. The entire variable domain, with the rest obtained from reference TRBV2 and TRBJ2-1, is as follows: EPEVTQTPSHQVTQMGQEVILRCVPISNHLYFYWYRQILGQKVEFLVSFYNNEISEKSEIFDDQFSVERPDGSNFTLKIRSTKLEDSAMYFCASRGAGRDEQFFGPGTRLTVL.

This clonotype showed up just a few times. The chain has TRBV20-1 and TRBJ2-1; TRBD1 aligns across 8 bases. CDR3 length equals 14 residues. Germline V CDR1 and CDR2: DFQATT, SNEGSKA (reference sequence). Trimming cost V 4 bases and J 7 bases; bases outside gene matches: 9. CDR3 in DNA: TGCAGTGCTATAGACAGGGGTATGTTGAATGAGCAGTTCTTC. Its protein is CSAIDRGMLNEQFF.

This clonotype was picked up many times. The chain recombines TRBV3-1 with TRBJ1-2; a possible D gene is TRBD1 (5 bases). The CDR3 is 14 amino acids. Between the trimmed V and J ends, which lost 1 base and 3 bases, there was a span of 9 bases. CDR1 LGHDT and CDR2 YNNKEL come from the germline V gene (reference sequence). DNA of the CDR3: TGTGCCAGCAGCCAAGTAGGGGATTACTATGGCTACACCTTC. This encodes CASSQVGDYYGYTF. The whole variable domain, filled in from reference TRBV3-1 and TRBJ1-2, reads DTAVSQTPKYLVTQMGNDKSIKCEQNLGHDTMYWYKQDSKKFLKIMFSYNNKELIINETVPNRFSPKSPDKAHLNLHINSLELGDSAVYFCASSQVGDYYGYTFGSGTRLTVV.

This rearrangement joins TRBV6-5 to TRBJ2-7; 9 nucleotides match TRBD2. Germline V gives CDR1 MNHEY, CDR2 SVGAGI. J gave up 7 bases and V 0 bases, and 7 bases lay outside the gene matches. The CDR3 is 15 residues long. This CDR3 is CASSYSASGAGEQYF. Here the CDR3 DNA reads TGTGCCAGCAGTTACTCTGCTAGCGGGGCCGGGGAGCAGTACTTC.

The sample holds many counts of this clonotype. This chain joins TRBV7-9 and TRBJ2-1; 8 positions match TRBD1. The CDR3 consists of 16 residues. V shed 3 bases, J shed 4 bases, and the junction held 8 bases outside the gene matches. The V gene's germline CDR1 is SEHNR and CDR2 FQNEAQ (reference sequence). In DNA form, the CDR3 reads TGTGCCAGCAGCTTCGACAGGGGAGCTCTATACAATGAGCAGTTCTTC. Translated: CASSFDRGALYNEQFF.

This clonotype was observed a few times. The CDR3 here is CASSFTLTSGGATDTQYF. The CDR3 DNA follows: TGTGCCAGCAGTTTCACTTTGACTAGCGGGGGGGCCACAGATACGCAGTATTTT. The chain joins TRBV12-3 or TRBV12-4 to TRBJ2-3; 14 bases map to TRBD2. Trimming removed 3 bases from V and 2 bases from J; junction bases left unmatched: 7. The CDR3 is made up of 18 amino acids.

This clonotype came up a few times. The CDR3: CASSYGGQVAYNEQFF. The CDR3 nucleotides read TGTGCCAGCAGCTATGGGGGACAGGTTGCCTACAATGAGCAGTTCTTC. This chain connects TRBV7-8 to TRBJ2-1, with 8 bases lining up with TRBD1. Germline V lookup: CDR1 SGHVS, CDR2 FQNEAQ. V lost 4 bases to trimming and J lost 2 bases; unmatched junction nucleotides: 7. This CDR3 comprises 16 residues.

The gene calls are TRBV6-5 and TRBJ1-5; D may be TRBD1 (6 bases). This CDR3 is 15 amino acids long. V lost 0 bases, J lost 7 bases, and 13 bases lay in between. Germline assignment: CDR1 MNHEY and CDR2 SVGAGI. The CDR3 reads CASSYSGGPDQPQHF. As DNA, the CDR3 is TGTGCCAGCAGTTACTCGGGGGGGCCGGACCAGCCCCAGCATTTT.

J is TRBJ2-2 and V is TRBV6-5, with D possibly matching TRBD1 (5 bases). The germline V and J ends were trimmed by 4 bases and 1 base, with 10 bases remaining between them. The V gene's germline CDR1 is MNHEY and CDR2 SVGAGI. There are 15 residues in the CDR3. CDR3 DNA sequence: TGTGCCAGCAGTTCCCCCGGACAGAACACCGGGGAGCTGTTTTTT. It is translated as CASSSPGQNTGELFF.

The CDR3 loop reads CASRGPAKGYTF. The CDR3, as DNA: TGTGCCAGCAGGGGGCCCGCGAAGGGCTACACCTTC. The chain recombines TRBV27 with TRBJ1-2; maybe TRBD1 (5 bases). This CDR3 spans 12 amino acids. Per germline, CDR1 MNHEY and CDR2 SMNVEV (reference sequence). Trimming removed 6 bases at V and 8 bases at J, with 13 bases between.